This entry describes one T cell receptor (beta chain). This table comes from immunoSEQ multiplex PCR, and its TCRdb copy is limited to in-frame clones, with some not included. The sample records about 84,000 clones, approximately 91% being singletons. V lost 0 bases, J lost 2 bases, and 9 bases lay in between. CDR3 length: 15 residues. Germline V gives CDR1 SGHRS, CDR2 YFSETQ. These data are taken from a study of cytomegalovirus exposure and HLA in healthy donors. Sequences were obtained from PBMCs. The chain has TRBV5-1 and TRBJ2-1; tentative D call: TRBD1 (6 bases). The TCR sequence derives from a man aged 30-40 years in good health and CMV-seronegative. The CDR3 DNA reads TGCGCCAGCAGCTTGGGGGGGCCGGCCTACAATGAGCAGTTCTTC. This codes for CASSLGGPAYNEQFF.